A single sample gave rise to the 15 T cell receptor beta chains below, sequenced in a study of technical replicates of blood from a few donors. Data came from immunoSEQ multiplex PCR; TCRdb stores just in-frame clones and leaves some out. This table has almost 65,000 clones, approximately 86% appearing once. The sequenced material came from PBMCs. Source of these receptors: a human donor in good health. Some clones in this sample may be carry-over from other donors' samples.

The chain uses TRBV18 and TRBJ2-7; 7 nucleotides match TRBD2. Germline CDR1 is KGHSH and CDR2 is LQKENI. The trim removed 1 base at V and 4 bases at J, leaving 7 bases unmatched. The CDR3 totals 15 residues. The DNA for the CDR3 is TGTGCCAGCTCACCACAAGGACTAGGCCAATACGAGCAGTACTTC. Its protein product is CASSPQGLGQYEQYF.

The V call is TRBV6-6, the J call TRBJ2-3, with a tentative D call TRBD2 (6 bases). Germline V gene lookup returns CDR1 MNHNY and CDR2 SVGAGI (reference sequence). CDR3 length: 16 residues. Trimming removed 8 bases from V and 0 bases from J, with 18 bases in between. The CDR3 is CASRPLSGVSTDTQYF. The CDR3 DNA reads TGTGCCAGCCGCCCACTTTCGGGGGTTAGCACAGATACGCAGTATTTT.

CDR3 sequence: CASSLVADTEAFF. Here the CDR3 DNA reads TGTGCCAGCAGCTTAGTGGCGGACACTGAAGCTTTCTTT. This sequence joins TRBV7-9 and TRBJ1-1; D remains unclear. Germline V gene lookup returns CDR1 SEHNR and CDR2 FQNEAQ (reference sequence). This CDR3 is 13 amino acids long. The V end lost 1 base, the J end lost 3 bases, and 6 bases lay between the germline ends.

This chain connects TRBV29-1 to TRBJ2-7; D remains unclear. Trimming removed 2 bases from V and 2 bases from J, with 10 bases in between. This CDR3 is built from 13 residues. CDR1 and CDR2 (germline): SQVTM, ANQGSEA. CDR3 protein: CSVEQRGTYEQYF. The DNA of the CDR3 is TGCAGCGTTGAACAGCGCGGAACCTACGAGCAGTACTTC.

This chain uses TRBV5-1 with TRBJ2-1; D ambiguous. The CDR3 extends over 13 amino acids. Trimming pared 0 bases from V and 6 bases from J, leaving 7 bases between. Germline-derived CDR1 and CDR2 are SGHRS and YFSETQ. CDR3 coding DNA: TGCGCCAGCAGCTTGGAGCCCGTCAATGAGCAGTTCTTC. This gives the protein CASSLEPVNEQFF.

The CDR3 DNA sequence: TGCGCCAGCAGCTTAGGAGGGAACAGAGAGACCCAGTACTTC. This translates into CASSLGGNRETQYF. The V gene is TRBV5-1, the J gene TRBJ2-5; the D gene is possibly TRBD2 (6 bases). The CDR3 is made up of 14 amino acids. CDR1 SGHRS and CDR2 YFSETQ come from the germline V gene. The ends were cut back, 2 bases at V and 4 bases at J, with 12 bases in the middle.

The rearrangement links TRBV4-2 to TRBJ2-6; weak D call: TRBD1 (5 bases). The CDR3 totals 18 residues. Germline V gene sequence: CDR1 LGHNA, CDR2 YNFKEQ. Trimming shortened V by 0 bases and J by 1 base, and 13 bases separated the two germline ends. CDR3 DNA sequence: TGTGCCAGCAGCCAAGACAGGGATCCCCAATCTGGGGCCAACGTCCTGACTTTC. The encoded protein is CASSQDRDPQSGANVLTF.

The chain links TRBV19 to TRBJ2-5; 10 bases line up with TRBD2. The J call may be wrong; the DNA end is better matched by TRBJ2-7. CDR3 length equals 15 residues. CDR1 is LNHDA, CDR2 SQIVND, per germline (reference sequence). CDR3 sequence (DNA): TGTGCCAGTAGTAGAGGACTAGCGGAGGGCTACGAGCAGTACTTC. Protein sequence: CASSRGLAEGYEQYF.

The chain combines TRBV6-1 with TRBJ1-1; 8 nucleotides line up with TRBD1. The J segment lost 0 bases and the V segment lost 11 bases, leaving 8 bases of the junction unmatched. CDR3 length equals 14 residues. Germline V CDR1 and CDR2: MNHNS, SASEGT. DNA of the CDR3: TGTGCCTCCTGGGACAGGCCCATGAACACTGAAGCTTTCTTT. This gives the protein CASWDRPMNTEAFF.

This clone appeared once. This chain joins TRBV5-4 and TRBJ1-2; maybe TRBD1 (6 bases). The CDR3 extends over 15 amino acids. Trimming pared 5 bases from V and 4 bases from J, leaving 18 bases between. Germline V gives CDR1 SGHNT, CDR2 YYREEE (reference sequence). The CDR3: CASSFLTGSSYGYTF. The DNA for the CDR3 is TGTGCCAGCAGTTTTTTGACAGGTAGCTCCTATGGCTACACCTTC.

The chain uses TRBV4-1 and TRBJ2-5, with 11 bases lining up with TRBD1. V dropped 5 bases and J dropped 6; count of bases not matched to a gene: 8. Germline V lookup: CDR1 MGHRA, CDR2 YSYEKL. The CDR3 spans 15 residues. DNA of the CDR3: TGCGCCAGCAGCACAACCGGGACAGGGGGAAAGACCCAGTACTTC. The encoded protein is CASSTTGTGGKTQYF.

V gene TRBV6-1 combines with J gene TRBJ2-5; D is perhaps TRBD2 (6 bases). The germline V and J ends were trimmed by 4 bases and 9 bases, with 15 bases remaining between them. This CDR3 contains 13 residues. Germline V gene sequence: CDR1 MNHNS, CDR2 SASEGT. The CDR3 region has the DNA TGTGCCAGCAGTGCGTCGGGGGTGAAAGCCCAGTACTTC. Translated: CASSASGVKAQYF.

The V gene is TRBV7-6, the J gene TRBJ2-5, with 9 bases lining up with TRBD2. Germline CDR1 is SGHVS and CDR2 is FNYEAQ. J was trimmed by 6 bases and V by 4 bases; bases with no gene match: 9. This CDR3 has 15 amino acids. CDR3 amino acids: CASSSLREGRKTQYF. For the CDR3, the DNA is TGTGCCAGCAGCTCCCTGCGGGAGGGCCGTAAGACCCAGTACTTC.

The chain recombines TRBV27 with TRBJ1-1, with a tentative D call TRBD1 (6 bases). Germline CDR1 and CDR2: MNHEY and SMNVEV (reference sequence). Trimming shortened V by 1 base and J by 5 bases, and 11 bases separated the two germline ends. The CDR3 sequence is 14 residues long. The CDR3 region is CASSLYRAGTEAFF. CDR3 nucleotide sequence: TGTGCCAGCAGTTTATACAGGGCGGGTACTGAAGCTTTCTTT.

The chain uses TRBV4-2 and TRBJ2-7; D may be TRBD1 (6 bases). The CDR3 sequence is 13 residues long. Germline V gene data show CDR1 as LGHNA and CDR2 as YNFKEQ. V lost 3 bases, J lost 3 bases, and 9 bases lay in between. The CDR3 DNA sequence: TGTGCCAGCAGCCAGGAACAGGGCTACGAGCAGTACTTC. It translates to CASSQEQGYEQYF.